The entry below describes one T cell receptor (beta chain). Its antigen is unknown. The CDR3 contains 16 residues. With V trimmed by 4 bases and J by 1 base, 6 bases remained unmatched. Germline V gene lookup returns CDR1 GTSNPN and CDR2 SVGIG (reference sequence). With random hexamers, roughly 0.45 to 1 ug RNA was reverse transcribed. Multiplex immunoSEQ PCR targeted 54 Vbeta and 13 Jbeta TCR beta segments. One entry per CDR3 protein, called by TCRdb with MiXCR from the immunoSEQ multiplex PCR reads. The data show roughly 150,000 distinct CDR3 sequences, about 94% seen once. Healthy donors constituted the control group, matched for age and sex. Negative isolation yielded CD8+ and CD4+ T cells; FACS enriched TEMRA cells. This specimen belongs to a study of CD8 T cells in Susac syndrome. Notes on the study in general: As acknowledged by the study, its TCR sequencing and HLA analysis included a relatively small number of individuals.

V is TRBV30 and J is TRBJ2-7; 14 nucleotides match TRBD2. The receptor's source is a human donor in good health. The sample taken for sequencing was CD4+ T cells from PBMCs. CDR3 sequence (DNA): TGTGCCTGGATTCCCGGGACTAGCGGGGGATCCTACGAGCAGTACTTC. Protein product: CAWIPGTSGGSYEQYF.